These T cell receptor beta chains were read from a single sample in a study of T cell changes during pregnancy in multiple sclerosis. Sequencing used immunoSEQ multiplex PCR; TCRdb keeps in-frame clones, though not all of them. The sample has under 85,000 clones; 80% to 95% are singletons. This specimen consisted of CD4+ T cells from peripheral blood mononuclear cells, obtained in the second trimester of pregnancy. The receptors come from a female donor with multiple sclerosis, enrolled in a pregnancy study. Both conserved end residues are part of each CDR3.

j_call v_call cdr3_aa
TRBJ2-1 TRBV5-5 CASSLVGGDNEQFF
TRBJ1-1 TRBV14 CASSQNLPINQAEAFF
TRBJ2-7 TRBV25-1 CASRGGQGLSYEQYF
TRBJ1-2 TRBV2 CASITLEIGGYTF
TRBJ2-2 TRBV18 CASSPLTGTGELFF
TRBJ1-1 TRBV7-9 CASSLILWGVNAEAFF
TRBJ2-3 TRBV11-2 CASSNSAGGRDTQYF
TRBJ1-2 TRBV6-5 CASSYTGTLDGYTF
TRBJ2-1 TRBV5-6 CASSEVSSGYNEQFF
TRBJ1-1 TRBV27 CASSLTGQGLGSEAFF
TRBJ1-1 TRBV5-1 CASSRTGVGTEAFF
TRBJ2-7 TRBV11-3 CASSPMAGQGIGEQYF
TRBJ2-7 TRBV28 CASSPSGQETEQYF
TRBJ2-1 TRBV5-6 CASRGLAGGRYNEQFF
TRBJ2-2 TRBV5-1 CASRGGATNTGELFF
TRBJ2-2 TRBV7-6 CASSLFGLAGGSLAGELFF
TRBJ1-5 TRBV2 CASSEQGLNQPQHF
TRBJ2-3 TRBV19 CASSIAVLDRFTDTQYF
TRBJ2-3 TRBV5-1 CASSYLLAGSDTQYF
TRBJ2-5 TRBV25-1 CASSEWTDQETQYF
TRBJ2-4 TRBV28 CASTKPGLVDIQYF
TRBJ2-5 TRBV6-1 CASKREGGYQETQYF
TRBJ1-4 TRBV6-5 CASRTGRLNEKLFF
TRBJ1-4 TRBV6-5 CASSRIPGQVEKLFF
TRBJ1-2 TRBV12-5 CASGSSGGYGYTF
TRBJ1-4 TRBV15 CATSRVSGAIGEKLFF
TRBJ2-1 TRBV5-6 CASSLRGRGQYNEQFF
TRBJ2-5 TRBV18 CASSPRQVRETQYF
TRBJ2-5 TRBV29-1 CSVEPGTSGRRFQETQYF
TRBJ1-5 TRBV6-6 CASSYVEGVQPQHF
TRBJ2-5 TRBV27 CASSVQNSFRKTQYF
TRBJ1-3 TRBV7-9 CASSYTGLKAGNTIYF
TRBJ2-7 TRBV5-1 CASSLGGQGNYEQYF
TRBJ2-3 TRBV2 CASRELDSFSTDTQYF
TRBJ1-1 TRBV15 CATSRDGRQGRTEAFF
TRBJ1-1 TRBV7-2 CASSFRGIPEAFF
TRBJ2-2 TRBV27 CASRLTSQSGELFF
TRBJ1-2 TRBV18 CASSPRQGWGYTF
TRBJ2-7 TRBV27 CAREQGASYEQYF
TRBJ2-3 TRBV28 CASGARGYTQYF
TRBJ1-2 TRBV5-1 CASSLEQGGSGYTF
TRBJ1-3 TRBV7-2 CASSPSAQGRNTIYF
TRBJ1-1 TRBV5-4 CASSLVAQGNTEAFF
TRBJ2-7 TRBV7-9 CASSLAGGPRGEQYF
TRBJ2-7 TRBV9 CASSPHDRSEQYF
TRBJ2-7 TRBV14 CASSLAGPTYEQYF
TRBJ1-2 TRBV19 CASSIVKNRGREGYTF
TRBJ2-5 TRBV7-9 CASSAGAYETQYF
TRBJ2-2 TRBV10-3 CAISGTSGRDRNTGELFF
TRBJ1-2 TRBV10-3 CAISDLGQGFYGYTF
TRBJ2-2 TRBV5-1 CASSLVRLAGGKNTGELFF
TRBJ1-2 TRBV2 CASNQDSRGYTF